This T cell receptor (beta chain) appears in the sequencing data of a study of tumor and adjacent non-tumor tissue in lung cancer. About the research overall: The cohort had around eleven adenocarcinoma, 2 squamous cell and 1 small cell patients.

As for this clonotype: Its antigen is unidentified.

TCRbeta libraries were built with three rounds of nested PCR, modified from ARM-PCR. TCRdb called the multiplex PCR reads again in MiXCR, with one record for every CDR3 protein. Altogether approximately 68,000 distinct CDR3 sequences are present, 55% to 85% being singletons, with the ten largest covering 28%. Broader study findings: Normal lung showed higher cumulative top 100 clone frequency than tumor. TCR diversity was significantly greater in tumor than normal lung tissue.

This sample's RNA came from whole unsorted tissue. Donors were chemotherapy-naive, newly diagnosed lung cancer surgical patients in China, August–late 2014. The receptor was derived from a man between 60 and 70 years old with non-small cell lung cancer. The sequencing input was lung tumor tissue.

This chain's CDR3 is CSATLAGGPKSGELFF. The CDR3 bases are TGCAGTGCTACTTTAGCGGGAGGACCGAAGTCCGGGGAGCTGTTTTTT. V is TRBV20-1 and J is TRBJ2-2; 10 nucleotides agree with TRBD2. This CDR3 has 16 amino acids. V dropped 4 bases and J dropped 6; count of bases not matched to a gene: 11. Germline CDR1 reads DFQATT; CDR2 reads SNEGSKA (reference sequence).